This TCR beta chain was documented in a study of blood T cell repertoires in COVID-19. Study as a whole: Sites across the United States, Italy and Spain contributed samples from acute and convalescent COVID-19. Nucleic acid was either cDNA or gDNA, and it came from T cells, B-cell-depleted T cells, or PBMCs.

Original data processing: From reference gene primer amplification, estimates of nucleated cell counts were derived. TCRdb keeps only in-frame clones here, not all; method: immunoSEQ multiplex PCR. V and J calls and clone size are given by that table; D and trimming were obtained from the DNA. Here the sample spans around 60,000 clones, roughly 88% being singletons. Material for sequencing was peripheral blood. This TCR derives from a human donor in a cohort sampled during active COVID-19.

The CDR3 spells CASSFYSGYTF. The DNA for the CDR3 is TGTGCCAGCAGCTTTTATAGTGGCTACACCTTC. J is TRBJ1-2 and V is TRBV7-2; D not certain. This CDR3 spans 11 amino acids. Trimming pared 3 bases from V and 7 bases from J, leaving 6 bases between. CDR1 and CDR2 from the germline V gene are SGHTA and FQGNSA. The entire variable domain, with the rest obtained from reference TRBV7-2 and TRBJ1-2, is as follows: GAGVSQSPSNKVTEKGKDVELRCDPISGHTALYWYRQSLGQGLEFLIYFQGNSAPDKSGLPSDRFSAERTGGSVSTLTIQRTQQEDSAVYLCASSFYSGYTFGSGTRLTVV.